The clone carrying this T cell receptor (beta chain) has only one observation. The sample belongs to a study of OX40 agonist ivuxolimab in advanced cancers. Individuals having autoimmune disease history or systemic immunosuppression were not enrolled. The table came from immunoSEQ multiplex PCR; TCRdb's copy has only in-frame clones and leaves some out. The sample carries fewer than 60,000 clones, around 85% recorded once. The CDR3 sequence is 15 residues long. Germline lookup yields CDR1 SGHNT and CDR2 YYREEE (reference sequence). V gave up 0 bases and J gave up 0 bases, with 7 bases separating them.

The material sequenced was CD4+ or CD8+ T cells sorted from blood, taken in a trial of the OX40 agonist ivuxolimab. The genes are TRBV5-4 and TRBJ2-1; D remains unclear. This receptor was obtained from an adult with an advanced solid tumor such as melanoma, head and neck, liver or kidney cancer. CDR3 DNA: TGTGCCAGCAGCTTGGAGGTGAGCTCCTACAATGAGCAGTTCTTC. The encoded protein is CASSLEVSSYNEQFF.